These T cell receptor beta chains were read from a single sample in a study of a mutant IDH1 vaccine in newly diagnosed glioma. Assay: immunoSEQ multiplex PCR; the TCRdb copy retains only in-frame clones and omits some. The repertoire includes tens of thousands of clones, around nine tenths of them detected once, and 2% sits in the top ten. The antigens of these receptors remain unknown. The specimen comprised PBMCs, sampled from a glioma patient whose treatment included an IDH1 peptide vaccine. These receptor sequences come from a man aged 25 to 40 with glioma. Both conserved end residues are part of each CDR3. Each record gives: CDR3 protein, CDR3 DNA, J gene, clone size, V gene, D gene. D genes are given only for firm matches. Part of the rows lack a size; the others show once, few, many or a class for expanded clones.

cdr3_aa: CASSLVLGLAGRTDTQYF; cdr3_nt: TGTGCCAGCAGCTTAGTGTTGGGACTAGCGGGACGCACAGATACGCAGTATTTT; j_call: TRBJ2-3; clone_size: -; v_call: TRBV7-9; d_call: TRBD2
cdr3_aa: CASSMDPSPGDTQYF; cdr3_nt: TGCGCCAGCAGCATGGACCCGAGCCCAGGAGATACGCAGTATTTT; j_call: TRBJ2-3; clone_size: -; v_call: TRBV5-1; d_call: -
cdr3_aa: CASSGGTFF; cdr3_nt: TGTGCCAGCAGTGGGGGGACTTTCTTT; j_call: TRBJ1-1; clone_size: -; v_call: TRBV6-1; d_call: -
cdr3_aa: CASSPDRGGFSTDTQYF; cdr3_nt: TGTGCCAGCAGTCCCGACCGAGGTGGATTTAGCACAGATACGCAGTATTTT; j_call: TRBJ2-3; clone_size: -; v_call: TRBV27; d_call: -
cdr3_aa: CASTPGVTGELFF; cdr3_nt: TGTGCCAGCACCCCCGGGGTCACCGGGGAGCTGTTTTTT; j_call: TRBJ2-2; clone_size: -; v_call: TRBV7-9; d_call: -
cdr3_aa: CASSTAGTSLDEQYF; cdr3_nt: TGTGCCAGTAGTACCGCCGGGACTAGTCTCGACGAGCAGTACTTC; j_call: TRBJ2-7; clone_size: -; v_call: TRBV19; d_call: TRBD2
cdr3_aa: CASSWFGGELFF; cdr3_nt: TGTGCCAGTAGTTGGTTTGGCGGGGAGCTGTTTTTT; j_call: TRBJ2-2; clone_size: -; v_call: TRBV19; d_call: -
cdr3_aa: CASSLQMNTEAFF; cdr3_nt: TGTGCCAGCAGCTTACAGATGAACACTGAAGCTTTCTTT; j_call: TRBJ1-1; clone_size: -; v_call: TRBV7-8; d_call: -
cdr3_aa: CASSLGTGLGREQYF; cdr3_nt: TGTGCCAGCAGCTTGGGGACAGGGTTGGGGCGGGAGCAGTACTTC; j_call: TRBJ2-7; clone_size: -; v_call: TRBV5-4; d_call: TRBD1
cdr3_aa: CASSHYASGGAYEQYF; cdr3_nt: TGCGCCAGCAGCCATTACGCTAGCGGGGGGGCTTACGAGCAGTACTTC; j_call: TRBJ2-7; clone_size: -; v_call: TRBV4-3; d_call: TRBD2
cdr3_aa: CAWSRGQGSQPQHF; cdr3_nt: TGTGCCTGGAGTAGGGGGCAGGGCAGCCAGCCCCAGCATTTT; j_call: TRBJ1-5; clone_size: once; v_call: TRBV30; d_call: TRBD1
cdr3_aa: CASSLSGRSYEQYF; cdr3_nt: TGCGCCAGCAGCTTGTCGGGTCGCTCCTACGAGCAGTACTTC; j_call: TRBJ2-7; clone_size: -; v_call: TRBV5-1; d_call: -
cdr3_aa: CAWSGDYRGLAAQETQYF; cdr3_nt: TGTGCCTGGAGTGGGGACTACCGCGGGCTAGCGGCCCAAGAGACCCAGTACTTC; j_call: TRBJ2-5; clone_size: -; v_call: TRBV30; d_call: TRBD2
cdr3_aa: CASSQSRGTINEQFF; cdr3_nt: TGTGCCAGCAGCCAAAGCAGGGGGACCATCAATGAGCAGTTCTTC; j_call: TRBJ2-1; clone_size: once; v_call: TRBV11-1; d_call: TRBD1
cdr3_aa: CASIGGRRSYEQYF; cdr3_nt: TGTGCCAGCATCGGGGGGCGAAGGTCCTACGAGCAGTACTTC; j_call: TRBJ2-7; clone_size: -; v_call: TRBV2; d_call: -
cdr3_aa: CSVENPSGGRGTEAFF; cdr3_nt: TGCAGCGTTGAAAATCCTTCGGGGGGAAGAGGCACTGAAGCTTTCTTT; j_call: TRBJ1-1; clone_size: -; v_call: TRBV29-1; d_call: -
cdr3_aa: CASSSKAVSNTEAFF; cdr3_nt: TGTGCCAGCAGCTCCAAGGCGGTTTCGAACACTGAAGCTTTCTTT; j_call: TRBJ1-1; clone_size: -; v_call: TRBV7-3; d_call: -
cdr3_aa: CASSGRSSYNSPLHF; cdr3_nt: TGTGCCAGCAGTGGGCGGAGCTCCTATAATTCACCCCTCCACTTT; j_call: TRBJ1-6; clone_size: -; v_call: TRBV27; d_call: -
cdr3_aa: CASSLSGWGTEAFF; cdr3_nt: TGTGCCAGCAGCTTGTCGGGATGGGGCACTGAAGCTTTCTTT; j_call: TRBJ1-1; clone_size: -; v_call: TRBV5-4; d_call: -
cdr3_aa: CASSEDYSPGNTIYF; cdr3_nt: TGTGCCAGCAGTGAAGACTACAGCCCTGGAAACACCATATATTTT; j_call: TRBJ1-3; clone_size: -; v_call: TRBV6-1; d_call: -
cdr3_aa: CASSLGGTAYNEQFF; cdr3_nt: TGCGCCAGCAGCCTTGGGGGGACAGCCTACAATGAGCAGTTCTTC; j_call: TRBJ2-1; clone_size: -; v_call: TRBV5-1; d_call: -
cdr3_aa: CASRPFGDTGELFF; cdr3_nt: TGTGCCAGCAGACCCTTTGGGGACACCGGGGAGCTGTTTTTT; j_call: TRBJ2-2; clone_size: -; v_call: TRBV6-4; d_call: -
cdr3_aa: CASRNRVGGFNEQFF; cdr3_nt: TGTGCCAGCCGCAACCGGGTTGGGGGGTTCAATGAGCAGTTCTTC; j_call: TRBJ2-1; clone_size: -; v_call: TRBV19; d_call: -
cdr3_aa: CASRIGTPGDSPLHF; cdr3_nt: TGTGCCAGCAGGATTGGAACCCCCGGCGATTCACCCCTCCACTTT; j_call: TRBJ1-6; clone_size: -; v_call: TRBV6-6; d_call: -
cdr3_aa: CASSPHEYGYTF; cdr3_nt: TGTGCCAGCAGCCCCCATGAATATGGCTACACCTTC; j_call: TRBJ1-2; clone_size: few; v_call: TRBV7-9; d_call: -
cdr3_aa: CSAVRDTEAFF; cdr3_nt: TGCAGTGCCGTTCGGGACACTGAAGCTTTCTTT; j_call: TRBJ1-1; clone_size: few; v_call: TRBV20-1; d_call: -
cdr3_aa: CASSLGAGGYYNEQFF; cdr3_nt: TGTGCCAGCAGCTTAGGGGCGGGGGGCTACTACAATGAGCAGTTCTTC; j_call: TRBJ2-1; clone_size: -; v_call: TRBV7-2; d_call: TRBD2
cdr3_aa: CASGGTGPNYGYTF; cdr3_nt: TGTGCCAGTGGAGGGACCGGGCCCAACTATGGCTACACCTTC; j_call: TRBJ1-2; clone_size: -; v_call: TRBV28; d_call: -
cdr3_aa: CASSVTGSFNEQYF; cdr3_nt: TGTGCCAGCAGTGTTACAGGGAGTTTCAACGAGCAGTACTTC; j_call: TRBJ2-7; clone_size: -; v_call: TRBV2; d_call: -
cdr3_aa: CASSQGDNEAFF; cdr3_nt: TGTGCCAGCAGTCAGGGTGATAATGAAGCTTTCTTT; j_call: TRBJ1-1; clone_size: -; v_call: TRBV9; d_call: -
cdr3_aa: CASSQVGPGLHNEQFF; cdr3_nt: TGCGCCAGCAGCCAAGTTGGACCGGGACTACACAATGAGCAGTTCTTC; j_call: TRBJ2-1; clone_size: -; v_call: TRBV4-3; d_call: TRBD2
cdr3_aa: CASSYPRGGDTDTQYF; cdr3_nt: TGTGCCAGCAGTTACCCCAGGGGGGGGGACACAGATACGCAGTATTTT; j_call: TRBJ2-3; clone_size: -; v_call: TRBV6-6; d_call: -
cdr3_aa: CASSYPGQAYEQYF; cdr3_nt: TGTGCCAGCAGCTATCCGGGACAGGCCTACGAGCAGTACTTC; j_call: TRBJ2-7; clone_size: once; v_call: TRBV7-9; d_call: TRBD1
cdr3_aa: CASRPEGLAGELFF; cdr3_nt: TGTGCCAGCAGGCCGGAGGGGTTGGCCGGGGAGCTGTTTTTT; j_call: TRBJ2-2; clone_size: few; v_call: TRBV6-1; d_call: -
cdr3_aa: CASSLAGSGLEQFF; cdr3_nt: TGTGCCAGCAGCTTGGCAGGGAGTGGGTTGGAGCAGTTCTTC; j_call: TRBJ2-1; clone_size: -; v_call: TRBV11-2; d_call: -
cdr3_aa: CASSSRTSGSTDTQYF; cdr3_nt: TGTGCCAGCAGCTCCCGGACTAGCGGGAGCACAGATACGCAGTATTTT; j_call: TRBJ2-3; clone_size: -; v_call: TRBV13; d_call: TRBD2
cdr3_aa: CASRALAGTNTGELFF; cdr3_nt: TGTGCCAGCAGGGCGCTGGCAGGGACGAACACCGGGGAGCTGTTTTTT; j_call: TRBJ2-2; clone_size: -; v_call: TRBV7-8; d_call: -
cdr3_aa: CASSTRGAAYEQYF; cdr3_nt: TGTGCCAGTAGTACACGGGGGGCAGCCTACGAGCAGTACTTC; j_call: TRBJ2-7; clone_size: once; v_call: TRBV19; d_call: -
cdr3_aa: CASRAGGSRYYEQYF; cdr3_nt: TGTGCCAGCAGAGCCGGGGGCAGCCGATACTACGAGCAGTACTTC; j_call: TRBJ2-7; clone_size: -; v_call: TRBV6-5; d_call: -
cdr3_aa: CASSYEGQGSFYGYTF; cdr3_nt: TGTGCCAGCAGTTACGAGGGGCAAGGAAGTTTCTATGGCTACACCTTC; j_call: TRBJ1-2; clone_size: -; v_call: TRBV6-6; d_call: -
cdr3_aa: CASSPRTGITDTQYF; cdr3_nt: TGTGCCAGCAGCCCCCGGACAGGTATCACAGATACGCAGTATTTT; j_call: TRBJ2-3; clone_size: -; v_call: TRBV7-2; d_call: TRBD1
cdr3_aa: CASSSGHRTDTQYF; cdr3_nt: TGTGCCAGCAGCTCGGGACACCGCACAGATACGCAGTATTTT; j_call: TRBJ2-3; clone_size: -; v_call: TRBV5-4; d_call: -
cdr3_aa: CASSPGTGDYEQYF; cdr3_nt: TGTGCCAGCTCACCGGGGACAGGGGATTACGAGCAGTACTTC; j_call: TRBJ2-7; clone_size: -; v_call: TRBV18; d_call: TRBD1
cdr3_aa: CASSLEPLGSETQYF; cdr3_nt: TGCGCCAGCAGCTTGGAACCCCTAGGTTCCGAGACCCAGTACTTC; j_call: TRBJ2-5; clone_size: -; v_call: TRBV5-1; d_call: -
cdr3_aa: CASSPGTGETQYF; cdr3_nt: TGTGCCAGCAGCCCCGGGACTGGGGAGACCCAGTACTTC; j_call: TRBJ2-5; clone_size: -; v_call: TRBV7-3; d_call: -
cdr3_aa: CASREFNYGYTF; cdr3_nt: TGTGCCAGTAGAGAATTCAACTATGGCTACACCTTC; j_call: TRBJ1-2; clone_size: -; v_call: TRBV19; d_call: -
cdr3_aa: CASRGMGYLATNEKLFF; cdr3_nt: TGTGCCAGCAGAGGAATGGGCTATCTGGCAACTAATGAAAAACTGTTTTTT; j_call: TRBJ1-4; clone_size: -; v_call: TRBV28; d_call: -
cdr3_aa: CASTRGPYTEAFF; cdr3_nt: TGTGCCAGTACCAGGGGACCCTACACTGAAGCTTTCTTT; j_call: TRBJ1-1; clone_size: -; v_call: TRBV19; d_call: -
cdr3_aa: CASTKGLGRTFF; cdr3_nt: TGTGCCAGCACCAAGGGGCTGGGACGAACTTTCTTT; j_call: TRBJ1-1; clone_size: -; v_call: TRBV6-5; d_call: -
cdr3_aa: CASSSTSGRLVEQYF; cdr3_nt: TGCGCCAGCAGCTCGACTAGCGGGAGACTCGTGGAGCAGTACTTC; j_call: TRBJ2-5; clone_size: -; v_call: TRBV5-1; d_call: TRBD2
cdr3_aa: CASSSTGRRYEKLFF; cdr3_nt: TGTGCCAGCAGCTCCACAGGGCGAAGGTATGAAAAACTGTTTTTT; j_call: TRBJ1-4; clone_size: -; v_call: TRBV7-9; d_call: -
cdr3_aa: CASSLAGLSDTQYF; cdr3_nt: TGTGCCAGCAGCTTGGCGGGACTCTCGGATACGCAGTATTTT; j_call: TRBJ2-3; clone_size: -; v_call: TRBV5-8; d_call: -
cdr3_aa: CASSSPGHNEQFF; cdr3_nt: TGTGCCAGCAGCTCCCCCGGCCACAATGAGCAGTTCTTC; j_call: TRBJ2-1; clone_size: -; v_call: TRBV9; d_call: -
cdr3_aa: CASSFRDRLSYEQYF; cdr3_nt: TGTGCCAGCAGCTTCCGGGACAGATTATCCTACGAGCAGTACTTC; j_call: TRBJ2-7; clone_size: -; v_call: TRBV7-2; d_call: TRBD1